The rows below give T cell receptor beta chains drawn from one sample of a study of CD8+ T cells in alopecia areata. Assay: immunoSEQ multiplex PCR; the TCRdb copy retains only in-frame clones and omits some. In the table there are some 99,000 clones, approximately 60% of which are singletons. The specimen was CD8+ T cells sorted from blood, collected at week 4, from a patient treated with tofacitinib. The receptors originated from a human donor with alopecia areata. CDR3s include the opening cysteine and the closing phenylalanine or tryptophan. The order of the fields is V gene, D gene, clone size, J gene, CDR3 DNA, CDR3 protein. The D gene is left open where the match is weak. Expanded clones are given a class, and other clones once, few, many or no size at all.

>TRBV29-1|-|once|TRBJ1-1
TGCAGCGCCTGGGAGATTTGGACTGAAGCTTTCTTT
CSAWEIWTEAFF
>TRBV29-1|-|few|TRBJ1-1
TGCAGCGTTGACCCCAGGTGGGGAGAGAACACTGAAGCTTTCTTT
CSVDPRWGENTEAFF
>TRBV9|-|few|TRBJ2-5
TGTGCCAGCAGCCCCCAATACCAAGAGACCCAGTACTTC
CASSPQYQETQYF
>TRBV30|-|-|TRBJ1-3
TGTGCCTGGAGTGCCACACGACAGGATTCGGCGTATTTT
CAWSATRQDSAYF
>TRBV5-4|-|once|TRBJ2-1
TGTGCCAGCAGCCATGGTGGGGCGGGCCGGAGCTCCTACAATGAGCAGTTCTTC
CASSHGGAGRSSYNEQFF
>TRBV29-1|-|-|TRBJ2-2
TGCAGCGCCCGTCCGGTGACCGGGGAGCTGTTTTTT
CSARPVTGELFF
>TRBV5-1|-|few|TRBJ2-5
TGCGCCAGCAGCTTGGGAGCAGAGACCCAGTACTTC
CASSLGAETQYF
>TRBV5-1|-|-|TRBJ1-5
TGCGCCAGCAGCTTGGTTGGCAGCCATAGCAATCAGCCCCAGCATTTT
CASSLVGSHSNQPQHF
>TRBV6-5|-|-|TRBJ2-1
TGTGCCAGCAGTTTCCAGACCGGGTACAATGAGCAGTTCTTC
CASSFQTGYNEQFF
>TRBV6-6|-|-|TRBJ1-1
TGTGCCAGCAGTTTAATCGGCAGGGGTAACACTGAAGCTTTCTTT
CASSLIGRGNTEAFF
>TRBV5-4|-|-|TRBJ2-4
TGTGCCAGCAGCTTATATTCATTACCAGGAAACATTCAGTACTTC
CASSLYSLPGNIQYF
>TRBV5-4|-|medium-sized|TRBJ2-7
TGTGCCAGCAGCTTGGACGCTGCGACCGTCGAGCAGTACTTC
CASSLDAATVEQYF
>TRBV6-1|TRBD1|-|TRBJ2-1
TGTGCCAGCAGTGACTCGGACAGGGGTGAGCAGTTCTTC
CASSDSDRGEQFF
>TRBV7-9|-|-|TRBJ1-1
TGTGCCAGCAGCTCAGGACGTAATGAAGCTTTCTTT
CASSSGRNEAFF
>TRBV7-2|-|few|TRBJ2-7
TGTGCCAGCAGCCTGGACTCGTATTACGAGCAGTACTTC
CASSLDSYYEQYF
>TRBV9|-|-|TRBJ2-5
TGTGCCAGCAGCGTACATGATCAAGAGACCCAGTACTTC
CASSVHDQETQYF
>TRBV30|TRBD1|once|TRBJ1-2
TGTGCCTCACCCGTGGACAGGGGAGGTATCTATGGCTACACCTTC
CASPVDRGGIYGYTF